Listed below are T cell receptor beta chains from one sample, sequenced in a study of T cells in tumors after PD-1 blockade. Method: immunoSEQ multiplex PCR; TCRdb's copy keeps in-frame clones and lacks some. The data contain some 9,600 clones, approximately 70% of them singletons. This specimen consisted of tumor tissue, obtained after anti-PD-1 treatment. The receptors were gathered from a human donor with basal cell carcinoma. CDR3s include the opening cysteine and the closing phenylalanine or tryptophan. A D gene is named only where the DNA matches it firmly. Clone size is stated in some rows and not others, as once, few, many or a class when expanded.

d_call	j_call	v_call	clone_size	cdr3_nt	cdr3_aa
TRBD1	TRBJ1-1	TRBV19	.	TGTGCCAGTAGGGGACAGACCCTCATGAACACTGAAGCTTTCTTT	CASRGQTLMNTEAFF
TRBD2	TRBJ2-7	TRBV5-6	few	TGTGCCAGCAGCTTGGTAGTGGCTAGCGGGGGGTACTCCTACGAGCAGTACTTC	CASSLVVASGGYSYEQYF
.	TRBJ2-7	TRBV27	once	TGTGCCAGCAGTACACCCTCAATCCGGTCCTACGAGCAGTACTTC	CASSTPSIRSYEQYF
.	TRBJ1-1	TRBV27	.	TGTGCCAGCAGTTTTTTGCAGGGTGAAGCTTTCTTT	CASSFLQGEAFF
.	TRBJ2-1	TRBV29-1	.	TGCAGCGTTGGGGAGGGGGCATCCTACAATGAGCAGTTCTTC	CSVGEGASYNEQFF
.	TRBJ2-7	TRBV20-1	.	TGCAGTGCGTACCGCCCTTACGAGCAGTACTTC	CSAYRPYEQYF
TRBD1	TRBJ2-7	TRBV7-9	.	TGTGCCAGCAGCCAAAAGGACAGGGGGGGCTACGAGCAGTACTTC	CASSQKDRGGYEQYF
TRBD2	TRBJ2-1	TRBV7-6	.	TGTGCCAGCAGCTTTAGCGGGGGAGGGCAAAATGAGCAGTTCTTC	CASSFSGGGQNEQFF
TRBD1	TRBJ2-7	TRBV5-6	.	TGTGCCAGCAGCCCGACAGGGAACGAGCAGTACTTC	CASSPTGNEQYF
TRBD1	TRBJ2-5	TRBV7-2	.	TGTGCCAGCAGCTCCCCGGGACAGGGTGGAGAGACCCAGTACTTC	CASSSPGQGGETQYF
TRBD1	TRBJ2-1	TRBV29-1	.	TGCAGCGTTGGTCAGGGGGTCTACAATGAGCAGTTCTTC	CSVGQGVYNEQFF
TRBD1	TRBJ2-1	TRBV4-1	few	TGCGCCAGCAGCCAAGTGGGGACAGGGGACAATGAGCAGTTCTTC	CASSQVGTGDNEQFF
TRBD2	TRBJ2-3	TRBV24-1	few	TGTGCCACCAGTGACCCCTCAGCGGGGTCCACAGATACGCAGTATTTT	CATSDPSAGSTDTQYF
.	TRBJ2-1	TRBV2	.	TGTGCCAGCAGTCCATTAAAATGCTATCTACGAGGTGCTATCTACAATGAGCAGTTCTTC	CASSPLKCYLRGAIYNEQFF
TRBD2	TRBJ2-7	TRBV11-3	.	TGTGCCAGCAGCCCACCCGCCCTAGCGGGGGAGGGGTACGAGCAGTACTTC	CASSPPALAGEGYEQYF
TRBD2	TRBJ2-3	TRBV7-9	.	TGTGCCAGCAGCTCCTTAGCGGGAGGCAACACAGATACGCAGTATTTT	CASSSLAGGNTDTQYF
TRBD1	TRBJ1-2	TRBV18	.	TGTGCCAGCTCACCGCCGGGACAGGGCGATGGCTACACCTTC	CASSPPGQGDGYTF
TRBD2	TRBJ2-1	TRBV29-1	.	TGCAGCGCCCCACCCTCTAGCGGGAGTGGTGAGCAGTTCTTC	CSAPPSSGSGEQFF
.	TRBJ1-1	TRBV2	.	TGTGCCAGCAGGGTTAGGGAAGGGCTCGACACTGAAGCTTTCTTT	CASRVREGLDTEAFF
.	TRBJ1-2	TRBV2	medium-sized	TGTGCCAGCGGCGACGGCTTCTATGGCTACACCTTC	CASGDGFYGYTF
.	TRBJ2-7	TRBV10-3	.	TGTGCCATCAGTGGGTCCAGTACCTACGAGCAGTACTTC	CAISGSSTYEQYF
TRBD1	TRBJ2-3	TRBV29-1	few	TGCAGCGTCACAGTAGGGGGCTCGCGCACAGATACGCAGTATTTT	CSVTVGGSRTDTQYF
.	TRBJ1-1	TRBV29-1	.	TGCAGCGCCAAAGACAAAACAGCTTTCTTT	CSAKDKTAFF
.	TRBJ2-1	TRBV14	.	TGTGCCAGCAGCCCGATCCCTATAGGATATTACTCCTACAATGAGCAGTTCTTC	CASSPIPIGYYSYNEQFF
.	TRBJ2-5	TRBV5-1	once	TGCGCCAGCAGCGGAGAGACCCAGTACTTC	CASSGETQYF
.	TRBJ2-7	TRBV19	.	TGTGCCAGTAGTATAGCAGGAGTAAAGGGCGAGCAGTACTTC	CASSIAGVKGEQYF
TRBD1	TRBJ2-1	TRBV6-5	.	TGTGCCAGCAGGGTAATGGGACAGGACAATGAGCAGTTCTTC	CASRVMGQDNEQFF
TRBD1	TRBJ1-2	TRBV10-3	.	TGTGCCATCAGTTCCCAAGGGGACAGGGTGAGCTATGGCTACACCTTC	CAISSQGDRVSYGYTF